Each of the 10 T cell receptor beta chains below was sequenced from the same sample in a study of T cell changes during pregnancy in multiple sclerosis. TCRdb's table, derived via immunoSEQ multiplex PCR, lists solely in-frame clones and lacks some. Here the sample spans more than 50,000 clones, 90% to 95% being singletons. The sequences come from peripheral blood, collected before pregnancy. All receptors derive from a female donor with multiple sclerosis, enrolled in a pregnancy study.

The J gene is TRBJ2-3, the V gene TRBV29-1, with TRBD2 identical over 13 bases. Germline-derived CDR1 and CDR2 are SQVTM and ANQGSEA. J lost 2 bases, V lost 8 bases, and 7 bases had no gene match. The CDR3 consists of 15 residues. CDR3 in DNA: TGCAGCACCCCGGGACTAGCGGGGCCCACAGATACGCAGTATTTT. Translating it yields CSTPGLAGPTDTQYF.

V is TRBV6-5 and J is TRBJ1-1; D unresolved. Germline V CDR1 and CDR2: MNHEY, SVGAGI. CDR3 length: 14 amino acids. V shed 6 bases and J shed 5 bases, with 16 bases lying between them. In nucleotides, the CDR3 is TGTGCCAGCAGCTCCCGGGTTCGAGAGACTGAAGCTTTCTTT. Amino acids: CASSSRVRETEAFF.

This clone has just one count. The rearrangement links TRBV7-7 to TRBJ2-5; 7 positions agree with TRBD1. Germline CDR1 SSHAT, CDR2 FNYEAQ (reference sequence). V shed 5 bases and J 4 bases; nucleotides not matched to a gene: 7. This CDR3 is 14 amino acids long. CDR3 nucleotides: TGTGCCAGCAGCCCACATGAGGGGGCAGAGACCCAGTACTTC. This codes for CASSPHEGAETQYF. The full variable domain, rest sourced from reference TRBV7-7 and TRBJ2-5, is GAGVSQSPRYKVTKRGQDVTLRCDPISSHATLYWYQQALGQGPEFLTYFNYEAQPDKSGLPSDRFSAERPEGSISTLTIQRTEQRDSAMYRCASSPHEGAETQYFGPGTRLLVL.

This chain connects TRBV6-5 to TRBJ2-1; 8 bases align to TRBD1. CDR1 is MNHEY and CDR2 is SVGAGI in the germline V gene. V lost 4 bases and J lost 2; bases outside the gene matches: 4. This CDR3 is 15 amino acids long. CDR3 DNA sequence: TGTGCCAGCAGTTCGTCAGGGGGCGCCTACAATGAGCAGTTCTTC. This codes for CASSSSGGAYNEQFF.

The chain employs TRBV30 and TRBJ1-2, with a possible D match to TRBD1 (5 bases). Germline CDR1 and CDR2: GTSNPN and SVGIG (reference sequence). Trimming cost V 5 bases and J 8 bases, with 18 bases left between them. The CDR3 has 13 residues. This chain's CDR3 is CAWHNWGVQGYTF. The CDR3 coding sequence is TGTGCCTGGCATAATTGGGGGGTTCAAGGCTACACCTTC. Using reference TRBV30 and TRBJ1-2 for the parts outside the CDR3, the full variable domain is SQTIHQWPATLVQPVGSPLSLECTVEGTSNPNLYWYRQAAGRGLQLLFYSVGIGQISSEVPQNLSASRPQDRQFILSSKKLLLSDSGFYLCAWHNWGVQGYTFGSGTRLTVV.

This clone was picked up one time. The chain couples TRBV19 to TRBJ1-1; tentative D call: TRBD1 (6 bases). Germline assignment: CDR1 LNHDA and CDR2 SQIVND (reference sequence). V was pared by 3 bases and J by 5 bases, with 13 bases between. The CDR3 extends over 14 amino acids. This chain's CDR3 is CASSISGGLTEAFF. The CDR3 nucleotides read TGTGCCAGTAGTATCTCGGGGGGCTTGACTGAAGCTTTCTTT.

The CDR3 nucleotides are TGCAGCGGGAAGGACAGTCGAAACATGAACACTGAAGCTTTCTTT. It encodes CSGKDSRNMNTEAFF. The chain carries TRBV29-1 and TRBJ1-1; tentatively, D is TRBD1 (6 bases). Germline assignment: CDR1 SQVTM and CDR2 ANQGSEA. The CDR3 length is 15 residues. V was pared by 7 bases and J by 0 bases, with 18 bases between.

The genes are TRBV19 and TRBJ2-7; D may be TRBD2 (6 bases). The length of the CDR3 is 16 residues. Looked up from germline, CDR1 is LNHDA and CDR2 is SQIVND (reference sequence). V lost 3 bases and J 0 bases, leaving 15 bases between the germline ends. The CDR3 spells CASSMPGAKSSYEQYF. As DNA, the CDR3 is TGTGCCAGTAGTATGCCGGGAGCGAAAAGCTCCTACGAGCAGTACTTC.

The chain links TRBV4-3 to TRBJ2-7; D perhaps matches TRBD1 (5 bases). CDR1 and CDR2 from the germline V gene are LGHNA and YSLEER. The CDR3 has 15 amino acids. Trimming stripped 1 base from V and 3 bases from J, with 13 bases between. DNA of the CDR3: TGCGCCAGCAGCCAAGTTCCACAGGCCAGCTACGAGCAGTACTTC. Residues: CASSQVPQASYEQYF.

The rearrangement links TRBV27 to TRBJ2-7; 8 nucleotides line up with TRBD1. Trimming at V came to 6 bases and at J to 4 bases, leaving 14 bases not matched to a gene. This CDR3 comprises 16 residues. The germline CDR1 and CDR2 sequences are MNHEY and SMNVEV (reference sequence). CDR3 DNA: TGTGCCAGCAGAGACAGGGGAAAGTTGTCTACTTACGAGCAGTACTTC. It encodes CASRDRGKLSTYEQYF.